The 23 T cell receptor beta chains below come from one sample, sequenced in a study of ipilimumab plus nivolumab after autologous stem cell transplantation. The data were produced by immunoSEQ multiplex PCR, yet TCRdb's version contains in-frame clones alone and is incomplete. The sample shows about 83,000 clones, 65% to 85% of them seen only once. The specimen was PBMCs, collected in a trial of ipilimumab plus nivolumab as post-transplant consolidation. These receptors all stem from a male donor with diffuse large B-cell lymphoma.

The CDR3 coding sequence is TGTGCCAGCAGCTCGGGACAGAGCTCTGGAAACACCATATATTTT. This codes for CASSSGQSSGNTIYF. The chain uses TRBV4-2 and TRBJ1-3; 7 positions match TRBD1. The V gene's germline CDR1 is LGHNA and CDR2 YNFKEQ. The CDR3 is 15 amino acids. The V and J ends lost 5 bases and 0 bases, in that order; junction bases with no gene match: 4.

The rearrangement uses TRBV6-5 and TRBJ2-7, with D unclear. V gave up 8 bases and J gave up 5 bases, with 16 bases separating them. CDR1 MNHEY and CDR2 SVGAGI come from the germline V gene. The CDR3 covers 13 residues. CDR3 sequence reads: CASLKPTSDEQYF. Written as DNA, the CDR3 is TGTGCCAGCTTGAAGCCGACATCGGACGAGCAGTACTTC.

Here the CDR3 DNA reads TGTGCCAGCAGTGGGGCGGGGTACTACGAGCAGTACTTC. Residues: CASSGAGYYEQYF. J is TRBJ2-7 and V is TRBV7-9; D is perhaps TRBD2 (6 bases). The germline gives CDR1 SEHNR, CDR2 FQNEAQ (reference sequence). The V end lost 6 bases, the J end lost 3 bases, and 12 bases lay between the germline ends. CDR3 size: 13 residues.

This chain uses TRBV2 with TRBJ2-4; D not certain. The CDR3 covers 14 residues. Germline V gene lookup returns CDR1 SNHLY and CDR2 FYNNEI. Trimming took off 3 bases at V and 0 bases at J, with 6 bases between the two ends. Written as DNA, the CDR3 is TGTGCCAGCAGTGATGAGTTAGCCAAAAACATTCAGTACTTC. Encoded protein: CASSDELAKNIQYF.

This clone counts as medium-sized. The rearrangement uses TRBV6-1 and TRBJ1-2; TRBD1 aligns across 9 bases. Trimming at V came to 4 bases and at J to 3 bases, leaving 9 bases not matched to a gene. CDR1 and CDR2 (germline): MNHNS, SASEGT. CDR3 length: 16 residues. The CDR3 nucleotides read TGTGCCAGCAGTGCCGTCACCGGGACAGGGTACTATGGCTACACCTTC. Translating it yields CASSAVTGTGYYGYTF.

The chain couples TRBV29-1 to TRBJ2-1, with 9 bases that match TRBD1. This CDR3 has 14 residues. V was clipped by 6 bases and J by 3 bases; unmatched bases: 6. The germline V gene has CDR1 SQVTM and CDR2 ANQGSEA. CDR3 DNA sequence: TGCAGCGTAACCGGGACAGGGCACTACAATGAGCAGTTCTTC. It is translated as CSVTGTGHYNEQFF.

The chain carries TRBV5-4 and TRBJ2-1, with TRBD2 identical over 11 bases. The CDR3 extends over 16 amino acids. Germline-derived CDR1 and CDR2 are SGHNT and YYREEE (reference sequence). With 3 bases clipped from V and 9 bases from J, the junction kept 11 bases outside the gene matches. CDR3 in DNA: TGTGCCAGCAGCTCCTTAGCGGGGGGGGACCGCGGTGAGCAGTTCTTC. This sequence encodes CASSSLAGGDRGEQFF.

The chain combines TRBV5-4 with TRBJ1-1; D gene unclear. The CDR3 totals 15 residues. Germline V gives CDR1 SGHNT, CDR2 YYREEE (reference sequence). Trimming took 0 bases from V and 0 from J, leaving 9 bases between them. The DNA for the CDR3 is TGTGCCAGCAGCTTGGCCTCCGGGGTGAACACTGAAGCTTTCTTT. Residues: CASSLASGVNTEAFF.

The chain is built from TRBV11-2 and TRBJ2-5, with TRBD2 identical over 8 bases. V shed 3 bases and J 5 bases; nucleotides not matched to a gene: 5. The CDR3 has 14 amino acids. CDR1 and CDR2 from the germline V gene are SGHAT and FQNNGV. The CDR3 DNA reads as TGTGCCAGCAGCTTTGTGATAGCGGGGGAGACCCAGTACTTC. It is translated as CASSFVIAGETQYF.

This chain links TRBV19 with TRBJ2-5; D assignment may be TRBD1 or TRBD2 (5 bases each). V lost 9 bases, J lost 5 bases, and 19 bases lay in between. This CDR3 has 14 residues. Germline assignment: CDR1 LNHDA and CDR2 SQIVND (reference sequence). The CDR3 loop is CASRPPGARETQYF. In nucleotides, the CDR3 is TGTGCCAGCCGACCCCCCGGGGCGCGCGAGACCCAGTACTTC. Based on the CDR3 plus reference TRBV19 and TRBJ2-5, the full variable domain is DGGITQSPKYLFRKEGQNVTLSCEQNLNHDAMYWYRQDPGQGLRLIYYSQIVNDFQKGDIAEGYSVSREKKESFPLTVTSAQKNPTAFYLCASRPPGARETQYFGPGTRLLVL.

The gene calls are TRBV5-1 and TRBJ2-7; a weak D match, TRBD1 (5 bases). The V gene lost 5 bases and the J gene lost 3 bases, with 15 bases spanning the gap. Germline V lookup: CDR1 SGHRS, CDR2 YFSETQ. The CDR3 is 14 amino acids. The DNA of the CDR3 is TGCGCCAGCAGATTAGGGTTTGACAGCTACGAGCAGTACTTC. This encodes CASRLGFDSYEQYF.

The CDR3 sequence is CASSGPAGGTDTQYF. CDR3 bases: TGCGCCAGCAGTGGCCCCGCAGGGGGGACAGATACGCAGTATTTT. This sequence joins TRBV10-2 and TRBJ2-3; tentatively, D is TRBD1 (7 bases). Germline V lookup: CDR1 WSHSY, CDR2 SAAADI. The V and J ends lost 4 bases and 3 bases respectively, with 14 bases between them. There are 15 residues in the CDR3.

V and J are TRBV7-9 and TRBJ2-5; D possibly corresponds to TRBD1 (5 bases). Matching the DNA end better, TRBJ2-7 makes the J call doubtful. CDR3 length: 13 residues. The germline V gene encodes CDR1 SEHNR and CDR2 FQNEAQ (reference sequence). CDR3 protein: CASSPDHRYEQYF. In DNA, the CDR3 is TGTGCCAGCAGCCCTGACCACAGGTACGAGCAGTACTTC.

This rearrangement joins TRBV5-4 to TRBJ2-2; 9 bases agree with TRBD2. V was pared by 4 bases and J by 5 bases, with 15 bases of the junction left unmatched. Per germline, CDR1 SGHNT and CDR2 YYREEE (reference sequence). The CDR3 loop spans 18 amino acids. CDR3 bases: TGTGCCAGCAGCGTTGGAGCGGGGGGCCGAGTAGGAACCGGGGAGCTGTTTTTT. Amino acids: CASSVGAGGRVGTGELFF.

The V call is TRBV11-1, the J call TRBJ1-6; 10 positions agree with TRBD1. Germline V lookup: CDR1 SGHAT, CDR2 FQDESV (reference sequence). The CDR3 is 14 amino acids. The V segment lost 7 bases and the J segment 7 bases; nucleotides outside the gene matches: 4. The CDR3 here is CASTRTGGNSPLHF. For the CDR3, the DNA is TGTGCCAGCACCCGGACAGGGGGAAATTCACCCCTCCACTTT.

This clone showed up just a few times. This CDR3 reads CASSRDRVSYEQYF. CDR3 bases: TGTGCCAGCAGCCGGGACAGGGTGTCCTACGAGCAGTACTTC. V usage is TRBV7-9 and J usage is TRBJ2-7; 9 nucleotides match TRBD1. The CDR3 spans 14 residues. The germline CDR1 and CDR2 sequences are SEHNR and FQNEAQ (reference sequence). Losses at the gene ends were 5 bases for V and 1 base for J; bases not matched to a gene: 3.

The chain employs TRBV6-1 and TRBJ2-5, with D tentatively TRBD1 (5 bases). Germline-derived CDR1 and CDR2 are MNHNS and SASEGT. The CDR3 extends over 15 amino acids. The V and J ends lost 5 bases and 5 bases respectively, with 18 bases between them. The CDR3 sequence is CASSFIRGRDETQYF. The CDR3 coding sequence is TGTGCCAGCAGTTTCATCAGAGGCAGGGATGAGACCCAGTACTTC.

As DNA, the CDR3 is TGCGCCAGCAGCTTTGCAGGGGAGAACACTGAAGCTTTCTTT. It encodes CASSFAGENTEAFF. This chain connects TRBV5-1 to TRBJ1-1; TRBD1 might be the D (6 bases). The germline gives CDR1 SGHRS, CDR2 YFSETQ. V was cut by 2 bases and J by 1 base, with 9 bases left in between. This CDR3 is 14 amino acids long.

This clone was seen just once. The chain couples TRBV7-2 to TRBJ2-2; TRBD1 agrees at 9 bases. Germline CDR1 reads SGHTA; CDR2 reads FQGNSA. J lost 4 bases, V lost 1 base, and 1 base had no gene match. This CDR3 has 15 residues. The CDR3 DNA reads TGTGCCAGCAGCTTAGGGGACAGGGCCACCGGGGAGCTGTTTTTT. This sequence encodes CASSLGDRATGELFF.

This clone came up once. The chain is built from TRBV4-3 and TRBJ2-1; 10 nucleotides agree with TRBD2. Trimming cost V 3 bases and J 7 bases; bases outside gene matches: 12. Germline loops: CDR1 LGHNA, CDR2 YSLEER. The CDR3 loop spans 17 amino acids. The CDR3 here is CASSQLPSGGAPNEQFF. For the CDR3, the DNA is TGCGCCAGCAGCCAGTTGCCGAGCGGGGGGGCCCCGAATGAGCAGTTCTTC.

The rearrangement joins TRBV19 to TRBJ2-6; no reliable D call. CDR1 is LNHDA, CDR2 SQIVND, per germline (reference sequence). The CDR3 covers 13 residues. Trimming left V 2 bases short and J 4 bases short, with 3 bases between. The DNA of the CDR3 is TGTGCCAGTAGTATAACGGGGGCCAACGTCCTGACTTTC. The encoded protein is CASSITGANVLTF.

J is TRBJ2-7 and V is TRBV19; 12 positions match TRBD2. V shed 4 bases, J shed 2 bases, and the junction held 3 bases outside the gene matches. This CDR3 spans 15 amino acids. Germline values: CDR1 LNHDA, CDR2 SQIVND (reference sequence). CDR3 bases: TGTGCCAGTAGTACACTAGCGGGGGGCCCCTACGAGCAGTACTTC. This translates into CASSTLAGGPYEQYF.

The genes are TRBV5-6 and TRBJ2-2; 14 bases agree with TRBD2. Germline V lookup: CDR1 SGHDT, CDR2 YYEEEE. The trim removed 6 bases at V and 7 bases at J, leaving 14 bases unmatched. The CDR3 covers 18 residues. The CDR3 nucleotides are TGTGCCAGCACCACCAGTTGGACTAGCGGGGGGTTTGTCGGGGAGCTGTTTTTT. Protein: CASTTSWTSGGFVGELFF.